This TCR beta chain was recorded in a study of OX40 agonist ivuxolimab in advanced cancers. Background for the entire study: Ivuxolimab was an agonistic, fully human IgG2 monoclonal antibody directed against OX40 (CD134), a costimulatory receptor. Intravenous ivuxolimab was administered to patients every 2 weeks at six dose levels: 0.01, 0.1, 0.3, 1.5, 3 and 10 mg/kg. In the dose-escalation cohort, roughly 82% of patients were male, and the mean age was 60 years with a range of about 20 to 80. Three dose-escalation patients achieved partial responses, one with hepatocellular carcinoma and two with cutaneous melanoma. The paper reports the monotherapy dose-escalation portion (N of about 50 patients) of the phase I ivuxolimab trial. Peripheral TCRbeta sequencing was intended to test whether TCR sequence diversity was altered and clonal T-cell expansion was caused by ivuxolimab. Prior anti-PD-1, anti-PD-L1 or anti-CTLA-4 therapy was permitted, and checkpoint inhibitors had been received by approximately 39% of dose-escalation patients. Of the approximately 50 dose-escalation patients, hepatocellular carcinoma was present in some 19, melanoma in approximately 15, renal cell carcinoma in 9 and head and neck cancer in 9. General study outcomes and caveats: After ivuxolimab, more expanded clones were found on average in CD8+ T cells than in CD4+ T cells. Low levels of normalized T-cell clonal expansion were also seen in some patients who did not respond. At doses from 0.1 to 3.0 mg/kg, clonal expansion was seen in both CD4+ and CD8+ blood T cells between baseline and week 6. Which antigens the clonally expanded peripheral T cells were specific for was not determined. In partial responders in the 0.1-3.0 mg/kg groups, normalized peripheral clonal expansion was found to be among the lowest, especially among CD8+ T cells.

The trial excluded patients who had a history of autoimmune disease or were on systemic immunosuppression. Peripheral blood for TCR sequencing was collected from all dose cohorts at baseline, on cycle 4 day 1, and on cycle 7 day 1. Samples came from an open-label, multicenter, first-in-human phase I dose-escalation trial of ivuxolimab. Adults with locally advanced or metastatic melanoma, renal cell carcinoma, hepatocellular carcinoma or head and neck squamous cell carcinoma were enrolled in the trial. Before TCR sequencing, CD4+ T cells and CD8+ T cells were sorted from peripheral blood as separate populations. The trim is 3 bases for V and 4 bases for J, with a gap of 12 bases between the germline ends. Reading the germline V gene gives CDR1 MRHNA and CDR2 SNTAGT. Reading from cysteine to phenylalanine, the CDR3 counts 14 amino acids. Just the 42-base CDR3 DNA is kept, in frame starting at base 1.

For sequencing of the TCRbeta CDR3 region, genomic DNA was extracted from the sorted cells. The immunoSEQ Assay was used to sequence the TCRbeta CDR3 regions. TCRdb holds this immuneACCESS table with in-frame rearrangements only. Some clones are missing; in checked studies, unresolved V genes explain under half, and the rest has no known cause. In this sample the table shows 90,000 or so clones, about 91% of which occur a single time. The ten most abundant clones make up approximately 0.36% of the sample. This clone was recorded a few times. No cognate antigen has been identified for it. No qualities accompany the bases; no much larger clone lies one base away.

The material was CD4+ or CD8+ T cells sorted from blood, obtained in a trial of the OX40 agonist ivuxolimab. The chain uses TRBV6-4 and TRBJ1-1, with TRBD1 tentatively as D gene (5 bases match). The source of this sequence is an adult with an advanced solid tumor such as melanoma, head and neck, liver or kidney cancer. CDR3 loop: CASSERGYGTEAFF. The DNA is as follows: TGTGCCAGCAGTGAGCGGGGGTACGGCACTGAAGCTTTCTTT.